These 25 T cell receptor beta chains were sequenced from one sample in a study of OX40 agonist ivuxolimab in advanced cancers. Produced via immunoSEQ multiplex PCR; TCRdb's table is partial and in-frame only. The sample includes tens of thousands of clones, around 83% of them seen just once. The sequences come from CD4+ or CD8+ T cells sorted from blood, collected in a trial of the OX40 agonist ivuxolimab. The origin of the receptors is an adult with an advanced solid tumor such as melanoma, head and neck, liver or kidney cancer.

This clone was seen once. This chain links TRBV25-1 with TRBJ1-2; D possibly corresponds to TRBD1 (5 bases). V was pared by 3 bases and J by 4 bases, with 15 bases between. The CDR3 is made up of 15 amino acids. Germline V gene lookup returns CDR1 MGHDK and CDR2 SYGVNS. Here the CDR3 reads CASSDPRGRGYGYTF. Here the CDR3 DNA reads TGTGCCAGCAGTGATCCGAGGGGCCGAGGCTATGGCTACACCTTC.

The genes are TRBV7-3 and TRBJ2-6, with unresolved D. Germline V gene lookup returns CDR1 SGHTA and CDR2 FQGTGA. This CDR3 is built from 13 residues. V was pared by 6 bases and J by 3 bases, with 6 bases between. The CDR3 DNA reads as TGTGCCAGCAGTGTTGGTGGGGCCAACGTCCTGACTTTC. Its protein product is CASSVGGANVLTF.

The genes are TRBV6-6 and TRBJ2-7, with D unclear. This CDR3 is built from 12 residues. Trimming pared 6 bases from V and 9 bases from J, leaving 15 bases between. From germline, CDR1 is MNHNY and CDR2 SVGAGI (reference sequence). CDR3 sequence reads: CASRNNWEGQYF. The DNA for the CDR3 is TGTGCCAGCAGGAATAACTGGGAAGGGCAGTACTTC.

V is TRBV5-4 and J is TRBJ2-5; 12 bases are a match to TRBD2. The CDR3 sequence is 15 residues long. The V gene end was trimmed by 3 bases and the J gene end by 4 bases; junction bases not matched to a gene: 4. Germline assignment: CDR1 SGHNT and CDR2 YYREEE (reference sequence). The CDR3: CASSWASGGAETQYF. DNA of the CDR3: TGTGCCAGCAGCTGGGCTAGCGGGGGGGCAGAGACCCAGTACTTC.

The rearrangement uses TRBV12-5 and TRBJ2-2, with D possibly matching TRBD1 (6 bases). The germline V gene has CDR1 LGHNT and CDR2 FRNRAP. This CDR3 is 13 amino acids long. The V and J ends lost 6 bases and 7 bases respectively, with 12 bases between them. For the CDR3, the DNA is TGTGCTAGTGGCCACAGGGCGGGCGGGGAGCTGTTTTTT. Its protein product is CASGHRAGGELFF. Full variable domain (remainder filled in from reference TRBV12-5 and TRBJ2-2): DARVTQTPRHKVTEMGQEVTMRCQPILGHNTVFWYRQTMMQGLELLAYFRNRAPLDDSGMPKDRFSAEMPDATLATLKIQPSEPRDSAVYFCASGHRAGGELFFGEGSRLTVL.

The chain carries TRBV5-1 and TRBJ2-7; 8 bases match TRBD1. The CDR3 contains 21 residues. Germline V lookup: CDR1 SGHRS, CDR2 YFSETQ. V shed 4 bases and J 5 bases; nucleotides not matched to a gene: 29. The CDR3, as DNA: TGCGCCAGCAGCAAACAATCCGGGACAGGAGGATGGCCTTACCCCTTCGACGAGCAGTACTTC. This sequence encodes CASSKQSGTGGWPYPFDEQYF.

The chain recombines TRBV6-5 with TRBJ1-3; D is uncertain. The CDR3 spans 12 residues. Per germline, CDR1 MNHEY and CDR2 SVGAGI. Trimming removed 11 bases at V and 3 bases at J, with 11 bases between. CDR3 sequence (DNA): TGTGCCGAGAAAAGGATTGGAAACACCATATATTTT. Its protein product is CAEKRIGNTIYF.

The rearrangement joins TRBV19 to TRBJ1-2; TRBD1 aligns across 8 bases. CDR3 size: 15 residues. J was trimmed by 3 bases and V by 5 bases; bases with no gene match: 8. Germline V gene sequence: CDR1 LNHDA, CDR2 SQIVND (reference sequence). CDR3 DNA: TGTGCCAGTAGTCCCCGACAGGGGCCCCACTATGGCTACACCTTC. Protein product: CASSPRQGPHYGYTF. Full variable domain (rest looked up from reference TRBV19 and TRBJ1-2): DGGITQSPKYLFRKEGQNVTLSCEQNLNHDAMYWYRQDPGQGLRLIYYSQIVNDFQKGDIAEGYSVSREKKESFPLTVTSAQKNPTAFYLCASSPRQGPHYGYTFGSGTRLTVV.

The chain carries TRBV19 and TRBJ2-1; 10 bases are a match to TRBD2. Germline V CDR1 and CDR2: LNHDA, SQIVND (reference sequence). The CDR3 length is 15 residues. V lost 5 bases and J lost 4; bases outside the gene matches: 5. In DNA form, the CDR3 reads TGTGCCAGTAGTGCCAGCGGGAGGGGATACAATGAGCAGTTCTTC. Amino acids: CASSASGRGYNEQFF.

The gene calls are TRBV20-1 and TRBJ2-7, with a possible D match to TRBD2 (5 bases). The V gene's germline CDR1 is DFQATT and CDR2 SNEGSKA (reference sequence). V shed 4 bases and J shed 11 bases, with 15 bases lying between them. CDR3 length: 11 amino acids. The chain's CDR3 is CSAKDEVGEYF. The DNA for the CDR3 is TGCAGTGCTAAAGACGAGGTCGGGGAGTACTTC.

The J gene is TRBJ2-7, the V gene TRBV4-2, with D possibly being TRBD1 (5 bases). Germline CDR1 and CDR2: LGHNA and YNFKEQ. V dropped 0 bases and J dropped 6 bases, with 15 bases sitting between them. This CDR3 region has 15 residues. The CDR3 is CASSQEQARRREQYF. As DNA, the CDR3 is TGTGCCAGCAGCCAAGAACAGGCCAGAAGGCGCGAGCAGTACTTC.

This chain connects TRBV6-1 to TRBJ1-1; D not certain. The CDR3 totals 14 residues. Trimming stripped 3 bases from V and 9 bases from J, with 17 bases between. CDR1 and CDR2 from the germline V gene are MNHNS and SASEGT. CDR3 residues: CASSDGFDTTKAFF. CDR3 sequence (DNA): TGTGCCAGCAGTGACGGTTTCGATACCACCAAAGCTTTCTTT.

V gene TRBV6-5 combines with J gene TRBJ1-1; TRBD1 agrees at 9 bases. The J segment lost 7 bases and the V segment lost 5 bases, leaving 8 bases of the junction unmatched. CDR3 size: 14 residues. Germline V gene lookup returns CDR1 MNHEY and CDR2 SVGAGI. CDR3: CASSKGQGFREAFF. CDR3 nucleotide sequence: TGTGCCAGCAGTAAGGGACAGGGATTTCGTGAAGCTTTCTTT.

The chain's CDR3 is CASSVVGTGELFF. DNA of the CDR3: TGTGCCAGCAGCGTTGTGGGCACCGGGGAGCTGTTTTTT. V usage is TRBV9 and J usage is TRBJ2-2; D is unclear. V was trimmed by 2 bases and J by 4 bases, leaving 6 bases between them. This CDR3 is 13 amino acids long. Germline-derived CDR1 and CDR2 are SGDLS and YYNGEE.

The chain carries TRBV6-6 and TRBJ1-1, with 7 positions matching TRBD1. J was trimmed by 3 bases and V by 7 bases; bases with no gene match: 5. CDR3 length equals 13 residues. Germline-derived CDR1 and CDR2 are MNHNY and SVGAGI (reference sequence). CDR3 in DNA: TGTGCCAGCACTCGACAGGGAGACACTGAAGCTTTCTTT. The encoded protein is CASTRQGDTEAFF.

The V gene is TRBV6-6, the J gene TRBJ1-3, with TRBD1 identical over 10 bases. Germline V CDR1 and CDR2: MNHNY, SVGAGI (reference sequence). V shed 4 bases, J shed 1 base, and the junction held 4 bases outside the gene matches. The CDR3 loop spans 16 amino acids. The CDR3 sequence is CASSSLGQGSGNTIYF. CDR3 nucleotide sequence: TGTGCCAGCAGTTCCCTGGGACAGGGGTCTGGAAACACCATATATTTT.

This clone was counted once. The chain links TRBV4-2 to TRBJ1-2; D not certain. The CDR3 consists of 14 residues. Germline V gene sequence: CDR1 LGHNA, CDR2 YNFKEQ. V was clipped by 0 bases and J by 8 bases, with 13 bases between them. CDR3 region: CASSQERTAGGYTF. In nucleotides, the CDR3 is TGTGCCAGCAGCCAAGAGCGTACCGCGGGAGGCTACACCTTC.

This chain connects TRBV18 to TRBJ2-1, with a tentative D call TRBD2 (5 bases). Germline values: CDR1 KGHSH, CDR2 LQKENI. This CDR3 is 14 amino acids long. Trimming shortened V by 6 bases and J by 4 bases, and 13 bases separated the two germline ends. For the CDR3, the DNA is TGTGCCAGCTCGCGACGAGGGTCTTACAATGAGCAGTTCTTC. Amino acid sequence: CASSRRGSYNEQFF.

Worth noting for this clone: This same CDR3 is encoded by further DNA sequences in the sample. The chain carries TRBV18 and TRBJ2-6; D is unclear. Germline V gene data show CDR1 as KGHSH and CDR2 as LQKENI. This CDR3 has 14 residues. V lost 6 bases and J lost 1, with 7 bases in between. The CDR3 DNA sequence: TGTGCCAGCTCTCCAGGATCTGGGGCCAACGTCCTGACTTTC. Translation gives CASSPGSGANVLTF.

V is TRBV6-1 and J is TRBJ1-1; possible D gene TRBD1, 5 bases. This CDR3 comprises 13 residues. Trimming removed 8 bases from V and 5 bases from J, with 15 bases in between. In germline, CDR1 is MNHNS, CDR2 SASEGT. CDR3 protein: CASDWWGKTEAFF. The CDR3 DNA reads TGTGCCAGCGACTGGTGGGGCAAGACTGAAGCTTTCTTT.

The chain links TRBV19 to TRBJ2-1; D is unresolved. The CDR3 has 14 residues. Germline V gene sequence: CDR1 LNHDA, CDR2 SQIVND (reference sequence). V was clipped by 3 bases and J by 3 bases, with 9 bases between them. Written as DNA, the CDR3 is TGTGCCAGTAGTATGGTTTACAGCTACAATGAGCAGTTCTTC. Translation: CASSMVYSYNEQFF.

This clone was found many times. The chain couples TRBV4-1 to TRBJ1-2; D is undetermined. In germline, CDR1 is MGHRA, CDR2 YSYEKL. Trimming pared 2 bases from V and 4 bases from J, leaving 20 bases between. This CDR3 has 17 residues. CDR3 coding DNA: TGCGCCAGCAGCCAAACGGATTTCCTCCCAACGGGCTATGGCTACACCTTC. It specifies CASSQTDFLPTGYGYTF.

The chain is built from TRBV18 and TRBJ1-5; D is perhaps TRBD1 (5 bases). The CDR3 length is 13 residues. Trimming removed 5 bases at V and 2 bases at J, with 7 bases between. Germline V gene data show CDR1 as KGHSH and CDR2 as LQKENI. The CDR3 region has the DNA TGTGCCAGCTCAAGGGACCGCAATCAGCCCCAGCATTTT. The encoded protein is CASSRDRNQPQHF.

The rearrangement links TRBV19 to TRBJ1-3, with 8 bases that match TRBD1. The germline V gene encodes CDR1 LNHDA and CDR2 SQIVND (reference sequence). With V trimmed by 5 bases and J by 2 bases, 11 bases remained unmatched. This CDR3 has 17 residues. The CDR3 DNA is TGTGCCAGTAGTTCCCGGGGACAGGTTCTTACTGGAAACACCATATATTTT. It is translated as CASSSRGQVLTGNTIYF.

This chain joins TRBV18 and TRBJ2-5; no definite D call. The CDR3 spans 12 residues. The germline V gene encodes CDR1 KGHSH and CDR2 LQKENI. The V and J ends lost 4 bases and 4 bases respectively, with 7 bases between them. The CDR3 protein is CASSRLGETQYF. For the CDR3, the DNA is TGTGCCAGCTCACGCCTTGGAGAGACCCAGTACTTC.